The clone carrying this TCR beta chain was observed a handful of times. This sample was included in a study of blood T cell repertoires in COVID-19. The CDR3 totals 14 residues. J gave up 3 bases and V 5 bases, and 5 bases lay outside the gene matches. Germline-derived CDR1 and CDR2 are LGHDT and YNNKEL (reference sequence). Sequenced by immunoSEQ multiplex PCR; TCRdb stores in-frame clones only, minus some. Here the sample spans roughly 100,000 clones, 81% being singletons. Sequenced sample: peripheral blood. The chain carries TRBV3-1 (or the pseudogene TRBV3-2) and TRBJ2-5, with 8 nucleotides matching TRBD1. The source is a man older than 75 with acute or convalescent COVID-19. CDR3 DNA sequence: TGTGCCAGCAGCTGGTCAGGGGGCGAAGAGACCCAGTACTTC. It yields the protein CASSWSGGEETQYF.